The 17 T cell receptor beta chains listed next were all sequenced from one sample in a study of memory CD4+ T cells and cytomegalovirus serostatus. Profiling relied on immunoSEQ multiplex PCR, and the TCRdb table lists in-frame clones only, not all of them. This table holds fewer than 40,000 clones, around 79% found once. The sort gate was single viable CD3+CD4+CD8-CD45RO+ cells for memory CD4+ T cells. Sequencing was carried out using memory CD4+ T cells from blood. The receptors here all came from an adult in good health and CMV-seropositive.

The J gene is TRBJ1-1, the V gene TRBV18; a weak D match, TRBD1 (5 bases). The germline V gene has CDR1 KGHSH and CDR2 LQKENI. The CDR3 is 13 residues long. V lost 5 bases to trimming and J lost 1 base, with 8 bases between them. The CDR3 nucleotides read TGTGCCAGCTCAGGGGCACGGAACACTGAAGCTTTCTTT. Translated: CASSGARNTEAFF.

The sample holds a few counts of this clone. The V gene is TRBV28, the J gene TRBJ1-1; the D gene is possibly TRBD1 (6 bases). V was pared by 2 bases and J by 4 bases, with 11 bases between. CDR3 size: 14 residues. Germline CDR1 reads MDHEN; CDR2 reads SYDVKM. The CDR3 loop is CASSLAGAATEAFF. Here the CDR3 DNA reads TGTGCCAGCAGTTTAGCAGGGGCGGCCACTGAAGCTTTCTTT.

The CDR3 DNA sequence: TGTGCCAGCAGCCCACGTGGGGCCCGCTCCTACGAGCAGTACTTC. This encodes CASSPRGARSYEQYF. This chain connects TRBV5-6 to TRBJ2-7, with D maybe TRBD1 (5 bases). Trimming took 4 bases from V and 0 from J, leaving 14 bases between them. Per the germline V gene, CDR1 is SGHDT and CDR2 is YYEEEE. This CDR3 comprises 15 residues.

The chain recombines TRBV18 with TRBJ1-1; unclear D gene. The CDR3 is 16 residues long. Looked up from germline, CDR1 is KGHSH and CDR2 is LQKENI. V was pared by 4 bases and J by 10 bases, with 25 bases between. CDR3 region: CASSQGAAQPTSPAFF. The DNA for the CDR3 is TGTGCCAGCTCACAGGGTGCAGCCCAACCGACCTCGCCAGCTTTCTTT. The full variable domain, its missing parts supplied by reference TRBV18 and TRBJ1-1, is NAGVMQNPRHLVRRRGQEARLRCSPMKGHSHVYWYRQLPEEGLKFMVYLQKENIIDESGMPKERFSAEFPKEGPSILRIQQVVRGDSAAYFCASSQGAAQPTSPAFFGQGTRLTVV.

This chain joins TRBV7-8 and TRBJ2-7, with TRBD2 identical over 8 bases. J lost 4 bases, V lost 5 bases, and 22 bases had no gene match. Germline V gene lookup returns CDR1 SGHVS and CDR2 FQNEAQ. The CDR3 is 19 amino acids. The CDR3 here is CASSPPSLRAGVKPYEQYF. CDR3 nucleotides: TGTGCCAGCAGCCCCCCCAGTTTAAGAGCGGGAGTAAAACCTTACGAGCAGTACTTC.

The chain recombines TRBV25-1 with TRBJ1-1; D call uncertain. The CDR3 contains 12 residues. V was cut by 6 bases and J by 5 bases, with 10 bases left in between. The germline V gene encodes CDR1 MGHDK and CDR2 SYGVNS. The CDR3 DNA follows: TGTGCCAGCAGGGAGGGTATGACTGAAGCTTTCTTT. This codes for CASREGMTEAFF.

This rearrangement joins TRBV9 to TRBJ1-1; D unclear. Trimming took 0 bases from V and 3 from J, leaving 12 bases between them. The CDR3 runs 15 residues. Germline CDR1 SGDLS, CDR2 YYNGEE. The DNA for the CDR3 is TGTGCCAGCAGCGTAGCCCTGGGTTTGGACACTGAAGCTTTCTTT. Its translation is CASSVALGLDTEAFF.

This clone has just a few counts. The gene calls are TRBV7-2 and TRBJ2-7; 7 nucleotides match TRBD1. Germline V CDR1 and CDR2: SGHTA, FQGNSA. V shed 5 bases and J 0 bases; nucleotides not matched to a gene: 10. The CDR3 consists of 16 residues. CDR3 amino acids: CASSAWTGPSSYEQYF. CDR3 nucleotide sequence: TGTGCCAGCAGCGCTTGGACAGGACCGAGCTCCTACGAGCAGTACTTC.

This sequence joins TRBV7-2 and TRBJ2-1, with 16 bases identical to TRBD2. Germline V lookup: CDR1 SGHTA, CDR2 FQGNSA. V shed 1 base, J shed 8 bases, and the junction held 2 bases outside the gene matches. The CDR3 covers 16 residues. The CDR3 sequence: CASSLVGTSGRDEQFF. The CDR3 DNA sequence: TGTGCCAGCAGCTTAGTGGGGACTAGCGGGAGGGATGAGCAGTTCTTC.

The chain recombines TRBV15 with TRBJ2-1; TRBD2 agrees at 9 bases. The CDR3 runs 14 residues. CDR1 and CDR2 from the germline V gene are LNHNV and YYDKDF (reference sequence). V shed 8 bases and J 6 bases; nucleotides not matched to a gene: 8. In DNA form, the CDR3 reads TGTGCCACCGCCCCAGCGGGGGGTATCAATGAGCAGTTCTTC. Translation gives CATAPAGGINEQFF.

In its sample, this clone was seen once. This sequence joins TRBV19 and TRBJ1-1; 8 bases are shared with TRBD1. The ends lost 5 bases at V and 0 bases at J; junction bases unmatched: 11. Germline-derived CDR1 and CDR2 are LNHDA and SQIVND (reference sequence). The CDR3 contains 17 residues. The CDR3 nucleotides are TGTGCCAGTAGTCCTCTACAGGGGGACTTAATGAACACTGAAGCTTTCTTT. Protein product: CASSPLQGDLMNTEAFF.

Here the CDR3 reads CASRISGGGEQYF. CDR3 DNA sequence: TGTGCCAGCAGAATTAGCGGGGGAGGCGAGCAGTACTTC. The chain joins TRBV27 to TRBJ2-7, with 9 nucleotides matching TRBD2. V lost 6 bases, J lost 6 bases, and 6 bases stayed unmatched. The CDR3 runs to 13 residues. Germline CDR1 MNHEY, CDR2 SMNVEV (reference sequence).

V gene TRBV2 combines with J gene TRBJ2-6, with 7 bases that match TRBD1. This CDR3 has 15 residues. The J segment lost 2 bases and the V segment lost 6 bases, leaving 4 bases of the junction unmatched. Germline V gene lookup returns CDR1 SNHLY and CDR2 FYNNEI. The CDR3 protein is CASRAGQAGANVLTF. CDR3 sequence (DNA): TGTGCCAGCAGAGCCGGACAGGCTGGGGCCAACGTCCTGACTTTC.

The rearrangement uses TRBV13 and TRBJ2-1; 11 bases line up with TRBD2. The CDR3 is 18 residues long. With 4 bases clipped from V and 7 bases from J, the junction kept 15 bases outside the gene matches. The germline CDR1 and CDR2 sequences are PRHDT and FYEKMQ (reference sequence). In DNA form, the CDR3 reads TGTGCCAGCAGCTCGAGGATAGCGGGAGGGCCGGTTTATAATGAGCAGTTCTTC. Protein sequence: CASSSRIAGGPVYNEQFF.

This chain connects TRBV5-6 to TRBJ1-1, with D unresolved. Germline values: CDR1 SGHDT, CDR2 YYEEEE. The CDR3 is 12 residues long. Trimming pared 4 bases from V and 1 base from J, leaving 5 bases between. CDR3 in DNA: TGTGCCAGCAGCCTGGCGAACACTGAAGCTTTCTTT. Amino acid sequence: CASSLANTEAFF.

V is TRBV13 and J is TRBJ2-3; 8 positions match TRBD1. The CDR3 has 15 amino acids. The germline gives CDR1 PRHDT, CDR2 FYEKMQ (reference sequence). V dropped 7 bases and J dropped 4; count of bases not matched to a gene: 10. The CDR3 protein is CASKATNRGSDTQYF. CDR3 DNA: TGTGCCAGCAAAGCTACAAACAGGGGGTCAGATACGCAGTATTTT.

This clone was found once. V is TRBV14 and J is TRBJ1-6, with a weak D call TRBD1 (6 bases). Trimming shortened V by 1 base and J by 10 bases, and 14 bases separated the two germline ends. CDR3 length equals 15 residues. Germline CDR1 SGHDN, CDR2 FVKESK. This chain's CDR3 is CASSQVSGGGSPLHF. For the CDR3, the DNA is TGTGCCAGCAGCCAAGTGTCTGGGGGCGGCTCACCCCTCCACTTT.